The 32 T cell receptor beta chains reported below all come from one sample, sequenced in a study of blood T cell repertoires in COVID-19. TCRdb's table, derived via immunoSEQ multiplex PCR, lists solely in-frame clones and lacks some. The sample yields about 150,000 clones, approximately 83% seen once. The sequenced material came from peripheral blood. The receptor set was obtained from a woman aged 60-75 years with COVID-19, enrolled during active disease.

This clone appeared once. The rearrangement links TRBV18 to TRBJ1-5; D call uncertain. V was shortened by 2 bases and J by 3 bases, with 8 bases between the two germline ends. In germline, CDR1 is KGHSH, CDR2 LQKENI. The CDR3 extends over 14 amino acids. The CDR3 loop is CASSPVESNQPQHF. For the CDR3, the DNA is TGTGCCAGCTCACCAGTCGAGTCCAATCAGCCCCAGCATTTT.

The genes are TRBV2 and TRBJ1-1; TRBD1 is a possible D gene (5 bases). The V gene lost 4 bases and the J gene lost 5 bases, with 14 bases spanning the gap. The CDR3 is 14 amino acids. Per germline, CDR1 SNHLY and CDR2 FYNNEI. For the CDR3, the DNA is TGTGCCAGCAGTGGTCAGGGTAGGAGAACTGAAGCTTTCTTT. Residues: CASSGQGRRTEAFF.

The chain has TRBV20-1 and TRBJ2-3, with unresolved D. CDR1 and CDR2 from the germline V gene are DFQATT and SNEGSKA (reference sequence). V dropped 3 bases and J dropped 6 bases, with 7 bases sitting between them. The CDR3 has 11 residues. The CDR3 region has the DNA TGCAGTGCTAGGTCCGGGGATACGCAGTATTTT. As protein: CSARSGDTQYF.

The gene calls are TRBV30 and TRBJ2-7; 7 bases agree with TRBD1. Germline V gene lookup returns CDR1 GTSNPN and CDR2 SVGIG (reference sequence). The ends lost 1 base at V and 7 bases at J; junction bases unmatched: 4. The CDR3 runs to 12 residues. The CDR3 protein is CAWSGQGREQYV. In DNA form, the CDR3 reads TGTGCCTGGAGTGGACAGGGAAGGGAGCAGTACGTC.

This clone was recorded only once. This rearrangement joins TRBV4-2 to TRBJ2-1; TRBD1 is a possible D gene (6 bases). Germline V gives CDR1 LGHNA, CDR2 YNFKEQ. V dropped 3 bases and J dropped 8 bases, with 20 bases sitting between them. There are 16 residues in the CDR3. This chain's CDR3 is CASSQGAQGSEYEQFF. The DNA for the CDR3 is TGTGCCAGCAGCCAGGGGGCCCAGGGGAGTGAGTATGAGCAGTTCTTC.

This clone was observed once. This sequence joins TRBV7-3 and TRBJ1-1; D is uncertain. The CDR3 loop spans 13 amino acids. Germline CDR1 SGHTA, CDR2 FQGTGA. V was cut by 5 bases and J by 1 base, with 8 bases left in between. This CDR3 reads CASSRTKNTEAFF. The DNA for the CDR3 is TGTGCCAGCAGCCGAACAAAGAACACTGAAGCTTTCTTT.

The chain combines TRBV21-1 with TRBJ1-5; the table calls TRBD1, which could not be checked here. TRBV21-1 is designated a pseudogene. The CDR3 extends over 16 amino acids. The CDR3 bases are TGTGCCAGCAGCACTTGGACAGGGCATAGCAATCAGCCCCAGCATTTT. Translation: CASSTWTGHSNQPQHF.

This clone was found once. The V and J genes are TRBV6-6 and TRBJ2-7; D might be TRBD2 (6 bases). Germline V gene sequence: CDR1 MNHNY, CDR2 SVGAGI (reference sequence). With 6 bases removed from V and 0 bases from J, the gap between germline ends came to 15 bases. CDR3 length: 15 residues. In nucleotides, the CDR3 is TGTGCCAGCAGGCCGGGGACTTCGAGCTCCTACGAGCAGTACTTC. It encodes CASRPGTSSSYEQYF.

V is TRBV15 and J is TRBJ2-7; 10 bases agree with TRBD2. The junction had 2 bases not matched to a gene; V was cut back by 1 base and J by 2 bases. Germline V gene lookup returns CDR1 LNHNV and CDR2 YYDKDF (reference sequence). The CDR3 has 15 residues. The CDR3 here is CATSRVTSGAYEQYF. The CDR3 nucleotides are TGTGCCACCAGCAGAGTCACTAGCGGGGCCTACGAGCAGTACTTC.

This clone was recorded only once. V gene TRBV7-9 combines with J gene TRBJ1-4; 7 bases map to TRBD1. V dropped 2 bases and J dropped 4; count of bases not matched to a gene: 4. The CDR3 length is 15 residues. The germline V gene encodes CDR1 SEHNR and CDR2 FQNEAQ (reference sequence). CDR3 coding DNA: TGTGCCAGCAGCTTAAAAGGGACAGTTAATGAAAAACTGTTTTTT. Encoded protein: CASSLKGTVNEKLFF.

The chain combines TRBV19 with TRBJ1-6; no definite D call. Germline CDR1 is LNHDA and CDR2 is SQIVND (reference sequence). Trimming removed 4 bases at V and 11 bases at J, with 15 bases between. The CDR3 loop spans 14 amino acids. This CDR3 is CASSRSIKEAPLHF. In DNA, the CDR3 is TGTGCCAGTAGTAGGTCGATTAAAGAGGCACCCCTCCACTTT.

This chain uses TRBV6-6 with TRBJ2-7, with 9 positions matching TRBD1. V lost 5 bases to trimming and J lost 4 bases; unmatched junction nucleotides: 3. The length of the CDR3 is 13 residues. Germline V gene sequence: CDR1 MNHNY, CDR2 SVGAGI (reference sequence). This CDR3 reads CASSRDREYEQYV. As DNA, the CDR3 is TGTGCCAGCAGTAGGGACAGGGAGTACGAGCAGTACGTC.

The chain links TRBV18 to TRBJ1-1, with TRBD1 as a possible D gene (5 bases). Germline-derived CDR1 and CDR2 are KGHSH and LQKENI. The CDR3 is made up of 13 amino acids. V lost 5 bases and J lost 3, with 10 bases in between. The DNA of the CDR3 is TGTGCCAGCTCAGCGGGGGGGGACACTGAAGCTTTCTTT. This encodes CASSAGGDTEAFF.

This chain uses TRBV5-1 with TRBJ2-2; no firm D call. The CDR3 totals 14 residues. V shed 4 bases and J shed 6 bases, with 13 bases lying between them. Germline values: CDR1 SGHRS, CDR2 YFSETQ. CDR3 nucleotides: TGCGCCAGCAGCCTGGACCTCCGGTCCGGGGAGCTGTTTTTT. It translates to CASSLDLRSGELFF.

This rearrangement joins TRBV5-1 to TRBJ1-1; 7 bases align to TRBD1. V was pared by 4 bases and J by 1 base, with 4 bases of the junction left unmatched. Germline V gene sequence: CDR1 SGHRS, CDR2 YFSETQ. CDR3 size: 14 residues. DNA of the CDR3: TGCGCCAGCAGCCGTGACAGGGCGAACACTGAAGCTTTCTTT. As protein: CASSRDRANTEAFF.

CDR3 loop: CASSRGTANTEAFF. The CDR3 region has the DNA TGCGCCAGCAGCCGGGGAACAGCCAACACTGAAGCTTTCTTT. The V call is TRBV5-1, the J call TRBJ1-1; no clear D gene. Trimming cost V 4 bases and J 2 bases, with 12 bases left between them. Germline V CDR1 and CDR2: SGHRS, YFSETQ. The CDR3 totals 14 residues.

The genes are TRBV3-1 (or the pseudogene TRBV3-2) and TRBJ1-6, with D possibly being TRBD1 (5 bases). From germline, CDR1 is LGHDT and CDR2 YNNKEL (reference sequence). V was pared by 4 bases and J by 0 bases, with 10 bases between. The CDR3 is made up of 16 amino acids. CDR3 loop: CASSPRQNSYNSPLHF. The DNA of the CDR3 is TGTGCCAGCAGCCCCCGACAGAACTCCTATAATTCACCCCTCCACTTT.

The J gene is TRBJ1-1, the V gene TRBV14; possible D gene TRBD1, 6 bases. The V end lost 2 bases, the J end lost 4 bases, and 14 bases lay between the germline ends. CDR3 length: 15 residues. Germline CDR1 and CDR2: SGHDN and FVKESK. This CDR3 is CASSQSGALGTEAFF. The CDR3 bases are TGTGCCAGCAGCCAATCAGGGGCCTTGGGCACTGAAGCTTTCTTT.

V and J are TRBV10-3 and TRBJ2-2, with 9 positions matching TRBD1. This CDR3 comprises 15 residues. The germline V gene has CDR1 ENHRY and CDR2 SYGVKD. V lost 10 bases, J lost 0 bases, and 6 bases stayed unmatched. The CDR3 spells CATTGQGTNTGELFF. CDR3 in DNA: TGTGCCACCACCGGACAGGGGACGAACACCGGGGAGCTGTTTTTT.

V gene TRBV6-2 or TRBV6-3 combines with J gene TRBJ1-1; tentatively, D is TRBD1 (6 bases). The CDR3 is 13 amino acids. The V gene's germline CDR1 is MNHEY and CDR2 SVGEGT. V was shortened by 0 bases and J by 10 bases, with 12 bases between the two germline ends. Written as DNA, the CDR3 is TGTGCCAGCAGTTACTCTACAGGGTTGTCAGCTTTCTTT. Amino acids: CASSYSTGLSAFF.

This clone was counted once. The rearrangement links TRBV19 to TRBJ1-1, with 7 bases matching TRBD1. The germline CDR1 and CDR2 sequences are LNHDA and SQIVND (reference sequence). The J segment lost 2 bases and the V segment lost 6 bases, leaving 3 bases of the junction unmatched. The CDR3 has 13 amino acids. CDR3 sequence reads: CASREGANTEAFF. In nucleotides, the CDR3 is TGTGCCAGTAGAGAGGGGGCTAACACTGAAGCTTTCTTT. Based on the CDR3 plus reference TRBV19 and TRBJ1-1, the full variable domain is DGGITQSPKYLFRKEGQNVTLSCEQNLNHDAMYWYRQDPGQGLRLIYYSQIVNDFQKGDIAEGYSVSREKKESFPLTVTSAQKNPTAFYLCASREGANTEAFFGQGTRLTVV.

CDR3 amino acids: CASSLSFTGGNQPQHF. Here the CDR3 DNA reads TGTGCCAGCAGTTTAAGCTTTACAGGGGGCAATCAGCCCCAGCATTTT. The genes are TRBV27 and TRBJ1-5, with 7 bases that match TRBD1. V shed 2 bases, J shed 2 bases, and the junction held 6 bases outside the gene matches. The CDR3 loop spans 16 amino acids. CDR1 is MNHEY, CDR2 SMNVEV, per germline (reference sequence).

The rearrangement uses TRBV15 and TRBJ2-2, with a tentative D call TRBD2 (6 bases). Germline V gene sequence: CDR1 LNHNV, CDR2 YYDKDF (reference sequence). This CDR3 has 13 amino acids. Trimming took off 10 bases at V and 4 bases at J, with 13 bases between the two ends. Here the CDR3 DNA reads TGTGCCAGGAGGGTTGGGGCCACCGGGGAGCTGTTTTTT. Translated, it gives CARRVGATGELFF.

This sequence joins TRBV10-1 and TRBJ1-2, with 9 bases identical to TRBD1. The V and J ends lost 6 bases and 8 bases, in that order; junction bases with no gene match: 7. The germline gives CDR1 WNHNN, CDR2 SYGVQD (reference sequence). The CDR3 sequence is 13 residues long. CDR3 residues: CASSADRGEGYTF. CDR3 in DNA: TGCGCCAGCAGCGCGGACAGGGGTGAAGGCTACACCTTC.

The rearrangement uses TRBV5-8 and TRBJ1-5; TRBD1 matches 7 bases. Germline trimming cut 4 bases from V and 5 bases from J; bases unmatched to any gene: 6. The CDR3 covers 14 residues. Germline assignment: CDR1 SGHTS and CDR2 YDEGEE. The CDR3 bases are TGTGCCAGCAGCACAATTGACAGGGATCAGCCCCAGCATTTT. Translating gives CASSTIDRDQPQHF.

This clone showed up just a few times. V and J are TRBV30 and TRBJ1-6; D might be TRBD1 (6 bases). Trimming cost V 0 bases and J 5 bases, with 11 bases left between them. Germline V CDR1 and CDR2: GTSNPN, SVGIG (reference sequence). The CDR3 spans 15 residues. CDR3 nucleotide sequence: TGTGCCTGGAGTGTAAACAGGGTCAATAATTCACCCCTCCACTTT. Translated, it gives CAWSVNRVNNSPLHF.

The rearrangement links TRBV7-9 to TRBJ2-2, with D perhaps matching TRBD1 (6 bases). The germline gives CDR1 SEHNR, CDR2 FQNEAQ (reference sequence). CDR3 length: 15 residues. V lost 8 bases and J lost 4, with 17 bases in between. CDR3 region: CASWDSSQGTGELFF. CDR3 nucleotide sequence: TGTGCCAGCTGGGATAGTTCACAGGGCACCGGGGAGCTGTTTTTT.

The chain has TRBV5-6 and TRBJ2-5; 10 bases align to TRBD2. This CDR3 comprises 15 residues. V shed 6 bases, J shed 6 bases, and the junction held 11 bases outside the gene matches. Looked up from germline, CDR1 is SGHDT and CDR2 is YYEEEE. The CDR3 sequence is CASTTGLLAGQTQYF. The DNA for the CDR3 is TGTGCCAGCACAACAGGGTTACTAGCGGGACAGACCCAGTACTTC.

The V and J genes are TRBV5-1 and TRBJ2-3, with a tentative D call TRBD2 (5 bases). The CDR3 has 16 residues. Germline V gives CDR1 SGHRS, CDR2 YFSETQ. V was clipped by 0 bases and J by 0 bases, with 11 bases between them. The CDR3 nucleotides are TGCGCCAGCAGCTTGGGACTCGGCGGGAGCACAGATACGCAGTATTTT. Amino acids: CASSLGLGGSTDTQYF.

The genes are TRBV19 and TRBJ1-5; D is unclear. Germline V gene lookup returns CDR1 LNHDA and CDR2 SQIVND (reference sequence). CDR3 length: 12 residues. Deletions cut 0 bases from V and 6 bases from J, with 3 bases between. CDR3 sequence (DNA): TGTGCCAGTAGTATAGATCTTCAGCCCCAGCATTTT. This gives the protein CASSIDLQPQHF.

CDR3 coding DNA: TGTGCCAGTAGTTCCAGGGGGCCCCCTAACTATGGCTACACCTTC. Its protein product is CASSSRGPPNYGYTF. The rearrangement joins TRBV19 to TRBJ1-2, with 8 positions matching TRBD1. This CDR3 region has 15 residues. V was pared by 5 bases and J by 0 bases, with 5 bases of the junction left unmatched. Germline values: CDR1 LNHDA, CDR2 SQIVND (reference sequence).

The chain couples TRBV7-8 to TRBJ1-2; D uncertain. With 4 bases removed from V and 0 bases from J, the gap between germline ends came to 12 bases. Germline V CDR1 and CDR2: SGHVS, FQNEAQ. CDR3 length: 15 residues. CDR3 sequence reads: CASSSRSLANYGYTF. CDR3 DNA: TGTGCCAGCAGCTCACGGTCTCTTGCTAACTATGGCTACACCTTC.